One sample yielded the 8 T cell receptor beta chains listed below, sequenced in a study of blood T cells in healthy people across ages (dated by TCRdb to 2015 to 2017). The library was generated by 5' RACE. Data came from an Illumina HiSeq 2500. A second PCR of roughly 7 to 11 cycles was performed with a sample-barcoded 5' primer and a J-beta primer mix. TCRdb itself trimmed the public reads at Q25 with fastp, ran MiXCR and retained productive beta chains. Every distinct CDR3 protein forms one entry, paired with its most common genes and DNA. The sample profile shows 1,500,000 or so distinct CDR3 sequences; roughly 43% of them were found once. Of the sample, around 4% is held by the ten largest clones. Sequenced material: blood. These receptors were taken from a woman aged 18-35 years in good health.

In this sample, this clonotype turned up a few times. This chain connects TRBV6-2 or TRBV6-3 to TRBJ1-5; 7 bases agree with TRBD1. Germline CDR1 is MNHEY and CDR2 is SVGEGT. This CDR3 has 14 residues. Losses at the gene ends were 5 bases for V and 7 bases for J; bases not matched to a gene: 8. The CDR3 sequence is CASSQGTVSQPQHF. In DNA form, the CDR3 reads TGTGCCAGCAGTCAGGGGACAGTCTCCCAGCCCCAGCATTTT.

V gene TRBV28 combines with J gene TRBJ2-7; 9 positions agree with TRBD2. In germline, CDR1 is MDHEN, CDR2 SYDVKM. J was trimmed by 3 bases and V by 6 bases; bases with no gene match: 9. The CDR3 has 15 amino acids. The CDR3 region is CASSQGTSRFYEQYF. CDR3 bases: TGTGCCAGCAGCCAGGGGACTAGCAGATTCTACGAGCAGTACTTC.

V usage is TRBV6-5 and J usage is TRBJ2-7; 7 bases are a match to TRBD1. The germline V gene encodes CDR1 MNHEY and CDR2 SVGAGI. This CDR3 has 14 amino acids. V trimming: 6 bases; J trimming: 6 bases; junction bases outside the gene matches: 11. As DNA, the CDR3 is TGTGCCAGCAGAAGGGGACAGTCTGGTTTCGAGCAGTACTTC. Protein product: CASRRGQSGFEQYF.

The chain is built from TRBV10-2 and TRBJ2-3, with 7 positions matching TRBD2. This CDR3 has 14 residues. Trimming cost V 7 bases and J 2 bases; bases outside gene matches: 6. CDR1 is WSHSY, CDR2 SAAADI, per germline. CDR3 amino acids: CASTQRGATDTQYF. CDR3 nucleotides: TGCGCCAGCACTCAGCGGGGAGCCACAGATACGCAGTATTTT.

This sequence joins TRBV10-3 and TRBJ1-6; D is perhaps TRBD1 (5 bases). Germline V gene lookup returns CDR1 ENHRY and CDR2 SYGVKD. V shed 1 base and J shed 6 bases, with 7 bases lying between them. This CDR3 is built from 14 residues. Here the CDR3 reads CAISELGPNSPLHF. CDR3 nucleotide sequence: TGTGCCATCAGTGAGTTGGGGCCTAATTCACCCCTCCACTTT.

The chain has TRBV7-2 and TRBJ2-3; 8 bases match TRBD2. The CDR3 has 16 residues. V dropped 0 bases and J dropped 4; count of bases not matched to a gene: 6. The V gene's germline CDR1 is SGHTA and CDR2 FQGNSA. The CDR3 sequence is CASSLAGAGVPDTQYF. In nucleotides, the CDR3 is TGTGCCAGCAGCTTAGCGGGAGCGGGAGTGCCAGATACGCAGTATTTT.

The V call is TRBV25-1, the J call TRBJ2-7; D might be TRBD1 (6 bases). The V end lost 0 bases, the J end lost 2 bases, and 11 bases lay between the germline ends. The germline V gene encodes CDR1 MGHDK and CDR2 SYGVNS. This CDR3 contains 15 residues. CDR3 region: CASSEYADSPYEQYF. CDR3 sequence (DNA): TGTGCCAGCAGTGAATATGCGGACAGTCCCTACGAGCAGTACTTC.

V gene TRBV20-1 combines with J gene TRBJ1-1; D is undetermined. CDR3 size: 12 residues. Trimming took 0 bases from V and 6 from J, leaving 8 bases between them. The germline CDR1 and CDR2 sequences are DFQATT and SNEGSKA (reference sequence). The CDR3 DNA follows: TGCAGTGCTAGAGATAACGGGCCTGAAGCTTTCTTT. Amino acid sequence: CSARDNGPEAFF.